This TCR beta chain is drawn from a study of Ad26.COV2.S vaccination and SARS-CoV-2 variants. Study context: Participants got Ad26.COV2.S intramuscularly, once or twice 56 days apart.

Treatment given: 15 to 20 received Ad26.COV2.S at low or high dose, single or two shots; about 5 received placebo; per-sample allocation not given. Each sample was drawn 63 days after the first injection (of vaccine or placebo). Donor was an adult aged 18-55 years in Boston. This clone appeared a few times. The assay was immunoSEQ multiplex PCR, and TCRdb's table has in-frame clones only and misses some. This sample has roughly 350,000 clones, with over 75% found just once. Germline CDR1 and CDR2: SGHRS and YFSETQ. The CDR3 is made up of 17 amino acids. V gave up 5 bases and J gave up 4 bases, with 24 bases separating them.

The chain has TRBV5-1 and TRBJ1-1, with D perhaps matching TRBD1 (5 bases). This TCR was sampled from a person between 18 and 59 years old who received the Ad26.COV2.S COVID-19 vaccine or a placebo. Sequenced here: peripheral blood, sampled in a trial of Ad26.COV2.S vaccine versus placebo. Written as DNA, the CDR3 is TGCGCCAGCAGTAACTACCCCCCTGGACCGGGGGGCACTGAAGCTTTCTTT. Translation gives CASSNYPPGPGGTEAFF.